This T cell receptor (beta chain) was captured in a study of cytomegalovirus exposure and HLA in healthy donors. The overall study: The Caucasian-associated ancestry cluster held over 65% of approximately 400 genotyped donors.

This clone has a handful of counts. PCR employed 60 Vbeta and 13 Jbeta primers. Data came from immunoSEQ multiplex PCR; TCRdb stores just in-frame clones and leaves some out. The sample lists around 200,000 clones, less than 90% occurring once. CDR3 size: 15 residues. V lost 0 bases to trimming and J lost 2 bases, with 9 bases between them. CDR1 and CDR2 from the germline V gene are MGHRA and YSYEKL. Sequences were obtained from PBMCs. This receptor was obtained from a woman in her twenties or thirties in good health and CMV-seronegative. The rearrangement links TRBV4-1 to TRBJ2-3; possibly TRBD1 for D (6 bases). The CDR3 bases are TGCGCCAGCAGCCAAGAGGACAGAACCACAGATACGCAGTATTTT. It translates to CASSQEDRTTDTQYF.